Below, 4 T cell receptor beta chains from the same sample are listed, as sequenced in a study of identical twins (dated by TCRdb to between 2015 and 2016). The protocol used for the library was 5' RACE. Sequenced using an Illumina HiSeq 2000. The public reads were reanalyzed by TCRdb: fastp trimming at Q25, MiXCR alignment, in-frame beta chains only. Rows with one shared CDR3 protein collapse into an entry with the most common genes and DNA. The sample has about 250,000 distinct CDR3 sequences on record, 11% to 15% of them singletons. The ten largest clones represent 8.8% of the sample. The sequencing input was memory (CD45RO+) T cells sorted from blood. In the paper's terms, the cell subset or site label means: CD45RO+ enriched T cells. All receptors come from a woman between 18 and 30 years old in good health.

This clonotype has only a few counts. V usage is TRBV29-1 and J usage is TRBJ2-6, with 7 bases lining up with TRBD1. The ends lost 6 bases at V and 0 bases at J; junction bases unmatched: 8. Per the germline V gene, CDR1 is SQVTM and CDR2 is ANQGSEA. The CDR3 runs to 16 residues. As DNA, the CDR3 is TGCAGCGTACAGATAGGGGGCCACTCTGGGGCCAACGTCCTGACTTTC. It yields the protein CSVQIGGHSGANVLTF. Together with reference TRBV29-1 and TRBJ2-6, the CDR3 gives the full variable domain: SAVISQKPSRDICQRGTSLTIQCQVDSQVTMMFWYRQQPGQSLTLIATANQGSEATYESGFVIDKFPISRPNLTFSTLTVSNMSPEDSSIYLCSVQIGGHSGANVLTFGAGSRLTVL.

This chain links TRBV14 with TRBJ2-3; no clear D. The CDR3 has 13 amino acids. CDR1 is SGHDN, CDR2 FVKESK, per germline. The V end lost 4 bases, the J end lost 2 bases, and 7 bases lay between the germline ends. The CDR3 DNA reads TGTGCCAGCAGCCTCTACACCACAGATACGCAGTATTTT. Translating it yields CASSLYTTDTQYF.

This sequence joins TRBV6-2 or TRBV6-3 and TRBJ1-1, with a weak D call TRBD1 (5 bases). Germline CDR1 is MNHEY and CDR2 is SVGEGT. Deletions cut 6 bases from V and 10 bases from J, with 18 bases between. The CDR3 is 13 residues long. The chain's CDR3 is CASSFEGTLGAFF. Here the CDR3 DNA reads TGTGCCAGCAGCTTCGAAGGGACGTTGGGAGCTTTCTTT.

This clonotype was found a few times. The V and J genes are TRBV10-3 and TRBJ2-5; a possible D gene is TRBD1 (6 bases). CDR1 and CDR2 (germline): ENHRY, SYGVKD. There are 16 residues in the CDR3. V lost 4 bases and J lost 1, with 16 bases in between. CDR3 amino acids: CAISAGGQSRQETQYF. The CDR3, as DNA: TGTGCCATCAGTGCGGGCGGACAGTCTCGCCAAGAGACCCAGTACTTC.